This section outlines one T cell receptor (beta chain) sequence together with its context. Sequencing was performed with immunoSEQ multiplex PCR; in TCRdb, only in-frame clones are kept and a portion is missing. The sample holds 250,000 or so clones, around 90% seen once. These data belong to a study of blood T cell repertoires in COVID-19. Trimming left V 5 bases short and J 0 bases short, with 11 bases between. The CDR3 consists of 15 residues. Germline CDR1 is SNHLY and CDR2 is FYNNEI. This chain links TRBV2 with TRBJ2-4; no definite D call. The TCR sequence derives from a woman aged 45 to 65 who had recovered from COVID-19. The sample consisted of PBMCs or T cells enriched from blood (not recorded which). The CDR3 DNA reads as TGTGCCAGCAGTCCTAGTGGTCTAGCCAAAAACATTCAGTACTTC. Translation gives CASSPSGLAKNIQYF.